A single sample gave rise to the 3 T cell receptor beta chains below, sequenced in a study of T-cell reconstitution after alpha-beta-depleted transplantation in children. As it was prepared, the TCRbeta library received unique molecular identifiers. TCRdb ran MiXCR on the PCR reads and lists one entry per CDR3 protein. The top ten hold around a quarter of the sample, which has 400,000 to 450,000 distinct CDR3 sequences, roughly 44% seen once. The source was PBMCs, collected before TCRalphabeta/CD19-depleted stem cell transplant. These receptors all come from a girl aged 2-15 years with aplastic anemia, due to receive a stem cell transplant.

The rearrangement joins TRBV29-1 to TRBJ2-7, with a weak D call TRBD2 (6 bases). The V and J ends lost 1 base and 7 bases respectively, with 8 bases between them. The CDR3 covers 11 residues. CDR1 is SQVTM, CDR2 ANQGSEA, per germline. As DNA, the CDR3 is TGCAGCGTTGAAGTCGCGGGAGAGCAGTACTTC. Its translation: CSVEVAGEQYF.

This clonotype was recorded many times. J is TRBJ2-5 and V is TRBV4-2, with a possible D match to TRBD2 (5 bases). CDR3 length equals 15 residues. V was cut by 0 bases and J by 5 bases, with 13 bases left in between. In germline, CDR1 is LGHNA, CDR2 YNFKEQ. CDR3 sequence: CASSQERASRETQYF. CDR3 DNA sequence: TGTGCCAGCAGCCAAGAGAGGGCTAGCAGGGAGACCCAGTACTTC.

This clonotype was seen at least ten times. The DNA for the CDR3 is TGCAGCGTTGAGGCGGGGAGTGGACAGCCCCAGCATTTT. This codes for CSVEAGSGQPQHF. This chain links TRBV29-1 with TRBJ1-5, with unresolved D. V gave up 3 bases and J gave up 7 bases, with 13 bases separating them. CDR1 SQVTM and CDR2 ANQGSEA come from the germline V gene. The CDR3 loop spans 13 amino acids. The variable domain in full, completed from reference TRBV29-1 and TRBJ1-5, reads SAVISQKPSRDICQRGTSLTIQCQVDSQVTMMFWYRQQPGQSLTLIATANQGSEATYESGFVIDKFPISRPNLTFSTLTVSNMSPEDSSIYLCSVEAGSGQPQHFGDGTRLSIL.